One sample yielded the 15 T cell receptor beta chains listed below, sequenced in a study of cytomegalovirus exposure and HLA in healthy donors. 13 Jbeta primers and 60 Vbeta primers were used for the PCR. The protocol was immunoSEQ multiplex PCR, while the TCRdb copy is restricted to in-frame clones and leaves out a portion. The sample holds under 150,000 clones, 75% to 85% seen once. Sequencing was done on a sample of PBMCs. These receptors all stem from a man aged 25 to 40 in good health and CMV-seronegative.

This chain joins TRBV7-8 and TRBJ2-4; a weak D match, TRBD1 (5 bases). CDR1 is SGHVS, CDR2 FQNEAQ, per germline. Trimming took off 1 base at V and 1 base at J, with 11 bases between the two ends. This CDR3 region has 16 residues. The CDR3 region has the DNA TGTGCCAGCAGCTTAGAGAACCCAGGGGCCAAAAACATTCAGTACTTC. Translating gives CASSLENPGAKNIQYF.

CDR3 loop: CASRSHRDRVPEQYF. The CDR3 DNA is TGTGCCAGCCGCTCACACCGGGACAGGGTCCCCGAGCAGTACTTC. This chain connects TRBV11-2 to TRBJ2-7; the match to TRBD1 covers 9 bases. Germline lookup yields CDR1 SGHAT and CDR2 FQNNGV. V trimming: 8 bases; J trimming: 6 bases; junction bases outside the gene matches: 14. This CDR3 comprises 15 residues.

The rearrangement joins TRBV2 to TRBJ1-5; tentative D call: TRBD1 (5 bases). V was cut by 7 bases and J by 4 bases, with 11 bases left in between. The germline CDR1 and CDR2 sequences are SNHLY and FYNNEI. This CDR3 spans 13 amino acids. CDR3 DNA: TGTGCCAGCAATTGGAAGGGGAATCAGCCCCAGCATTTT. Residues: CASNWKGNQPQHF.

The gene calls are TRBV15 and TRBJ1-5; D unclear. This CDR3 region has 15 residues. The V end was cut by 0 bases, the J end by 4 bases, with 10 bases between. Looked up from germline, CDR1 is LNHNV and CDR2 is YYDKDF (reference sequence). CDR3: CATSRDDQINQPQHF. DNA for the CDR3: TGTGCCACCAGCAGAGACGATCAGATAAATCAGCCCCAGCATTTT.

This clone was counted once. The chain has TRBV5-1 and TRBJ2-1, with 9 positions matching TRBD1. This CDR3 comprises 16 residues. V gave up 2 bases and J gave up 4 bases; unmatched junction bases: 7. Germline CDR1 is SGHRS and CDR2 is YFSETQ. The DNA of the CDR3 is TGCGCCAGCAGCTTTTACGGGACAGGGCGTTACAATGAGCAGTTCTTC. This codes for CASSFYGTGRYNEQFF.

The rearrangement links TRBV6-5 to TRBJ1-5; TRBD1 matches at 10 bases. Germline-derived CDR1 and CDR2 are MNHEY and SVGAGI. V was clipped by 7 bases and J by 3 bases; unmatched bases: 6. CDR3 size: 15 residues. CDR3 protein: CASKTGQGDNQPQHF. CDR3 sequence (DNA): TGTGCCAGCAAAACCGGACAGGGGGACAATCAGCCCCAGCATTTT.

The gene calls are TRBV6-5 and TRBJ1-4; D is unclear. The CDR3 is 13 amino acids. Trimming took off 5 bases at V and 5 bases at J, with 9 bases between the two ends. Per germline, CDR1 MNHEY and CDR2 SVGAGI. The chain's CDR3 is CASSDTENEKLFF. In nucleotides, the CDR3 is TGTGCCAGCAGTGACACAGAGAATGAAAAACTGTTTTTT.

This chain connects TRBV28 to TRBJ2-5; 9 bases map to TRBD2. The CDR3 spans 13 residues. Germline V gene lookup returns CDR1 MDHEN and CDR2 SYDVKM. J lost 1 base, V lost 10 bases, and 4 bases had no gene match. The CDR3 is CATVAGAQETQYF. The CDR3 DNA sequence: TGTGCCACCGTAGCGGGAGCCCAAGAGACCCAGTACTTC.

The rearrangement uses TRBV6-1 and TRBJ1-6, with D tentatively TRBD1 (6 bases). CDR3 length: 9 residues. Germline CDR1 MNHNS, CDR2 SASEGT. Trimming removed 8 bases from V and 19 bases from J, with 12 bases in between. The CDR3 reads CASGGPGHF. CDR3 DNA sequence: TGTGCCAGCGGGGGCCCGGGGCACTTT.

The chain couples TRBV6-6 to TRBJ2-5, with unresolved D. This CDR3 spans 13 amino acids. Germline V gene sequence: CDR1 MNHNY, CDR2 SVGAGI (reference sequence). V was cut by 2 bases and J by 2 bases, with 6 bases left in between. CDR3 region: CASSYGQQETQYF. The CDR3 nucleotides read TGTGCCAGCAGTTACGGTCAGCAAGAGACCCAGTACTTC.

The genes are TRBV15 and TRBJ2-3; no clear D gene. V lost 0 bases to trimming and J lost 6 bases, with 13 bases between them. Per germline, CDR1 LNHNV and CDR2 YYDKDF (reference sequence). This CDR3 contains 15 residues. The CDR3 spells CATSRDSADWDTQYF. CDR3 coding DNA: TGTGCCACCAGCAGAGACAGCGCGGATTGGGATACGCAGTATTTT.

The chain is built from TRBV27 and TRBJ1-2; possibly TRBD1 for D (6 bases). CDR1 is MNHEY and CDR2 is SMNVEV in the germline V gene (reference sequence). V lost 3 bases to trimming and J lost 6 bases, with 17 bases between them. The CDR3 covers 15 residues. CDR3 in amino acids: CASSFQQGPLHGYTF. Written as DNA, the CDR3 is TGTGCCAGCAGTTTCCAACAGGGCCCACTCCATGGCTACACCTTC.

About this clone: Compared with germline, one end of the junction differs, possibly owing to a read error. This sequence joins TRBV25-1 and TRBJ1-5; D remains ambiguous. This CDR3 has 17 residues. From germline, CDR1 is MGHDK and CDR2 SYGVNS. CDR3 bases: TGTGCCAGCAGTGACGGTTGGGCTCCCTCCGGCAATCAGCCCCAGAATTTT. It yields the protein CASSDGWAPSGNQPQNF. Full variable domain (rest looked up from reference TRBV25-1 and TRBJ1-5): EADIYQTPRYLVIGTGKKITLECSQTMGHDKMYWYQQDPGMELHLIHYSYGVNSTEKGDLSSESTVSRIRTEHFPLTLESARPSHTSQYLCASSDGWAPSGNQPQNFGDGTRLSIL.

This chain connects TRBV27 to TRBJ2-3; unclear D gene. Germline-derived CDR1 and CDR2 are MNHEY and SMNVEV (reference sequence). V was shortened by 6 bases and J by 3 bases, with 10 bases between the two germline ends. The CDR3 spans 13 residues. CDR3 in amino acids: CASSPTGTDTQYF. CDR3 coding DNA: TGTGCCAGCAGCCCGACTGGGACAGATACGCAGTATTTT.

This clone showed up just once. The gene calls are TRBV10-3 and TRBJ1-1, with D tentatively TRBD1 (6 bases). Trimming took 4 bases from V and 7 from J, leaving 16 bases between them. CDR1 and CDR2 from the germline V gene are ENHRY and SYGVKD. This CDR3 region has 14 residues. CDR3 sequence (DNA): TGTGCCATCAGTGGGGACATCGGAGAGGGTGAAGCTTTCTTT. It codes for CAISGDIGEGEAFF.